This record covers a single TCR beta chain. Each single cDNA molecule received a unique molecular identifier. TCRdb recomputed calls from the 5' RACE reads with MiXCR, one row per CDR3 protein. Among 70,000 to 75,000 distinct CDR3 sequences, approximately 15% were seen once, and the ten largest hold 11% to 15%. V shed 4 bases and J shed 8 bases, with 9 bases lying between them. Germline assignment: CDR1 SGHVS and CDR2 FQNEAQ. The CDR3 runs to 12 residues. The data belong to a study of early T cells in non-severe SARS-CoV-2 infection. Study-level information: Investigators sequenced bulk RNA drawn from unsorted whole blood, and chains remained unpaired.

The TCR comes from an adult who was a healthcare worker with PCR-confirmed SARS-CoV-2 infection or an uninfected control (not recorded which). Material: whole blood. The chain is built from TRBV7-8 and TRBJ2-1; tentatively, D is TRBD1 (6 bases). CDR3 DNA sequence: TGTGCCAGCAGCTCAACAGGGTATGAGCAGTTCTTC. This codes for CASSSTGYEQFF. The entire variable domain, with the rest obtained from reference TRBV7-8 and TRBJ2-1, is as follows: GAGVSQSPRYKVAKRGQDVALRCDPISGHVSLFWYQQALGQGPEFLTYFQNEAQLDKSGLPSDRFFAERPEGSVSTLKIQRTQQEDSAVYLCASSSTGYEQFFGPGTRLTVL.